Listed below are T cell receptor beta chains from one sample, sequenced in a study of cytomegalovirus exposure and HLA in healthy donors. Profiled with immunoSEQ multiplex PCR; TCRdb holds only in-frame clones, not every one. The sample has 280,000 or so clones, around nine tenths seen once; the top ten hold over 0.7%. What was sequenced was PBMCs. Receptors originate from a woman in her late teens or twenties in good health and CMV-seronegative. Each CDR3 is given without its conserved first and last residue. Each record gives: J gene, V gene, CDR3 protein.

J: TRBJ2-7; V: TRBV9; CDR3: ASSVGGSSYEQY
J: TRBJ2-2; V: TRBV4-1; CDR3: ASSQPTGGAGELF
J: TRBJ2-7; V: TRBV18; CDR3: ASSHSASTDYEQY
J: TRBJ1-4; V: TRBV6-5; CDR3: ASSYSAWGGEKLF
J: TRBJ1-5; V: TRBV2; CDR3: ASGSGREPQH
J: TRBJ1-1; V: TRBV6-1; CDR3: ARRQGQDDTEAF
J: TRBJ2-2; V: TRBV19; CDR3: ASSHFDFAGGELF
J: TRBJ1-3; V: TRBV4-3; CDR3: ASSQDQTVGNTIY
J: TRBJ2-7; V: TRBV7-9; CDR3: ASSFRTVEQY
J: TRBJ2-2; V: TRBV27; CDR3: ASSPFVGLPSTGELF
J: TRBJ2-5; V: TRBV30; CDR3: AWSVQEGSTQY
J: TRBJ2-3; V: TRBV30; CDR3: AWGGSDTQY
J: TRBJ1-6; V: TRBV6-5; CDR3: ASSGAANSPLH
J: TRBJ2-7; V: TRBV16; CDR3: ASKRGSLSSYEQY
J: TRBJ1-2; V: TRBV19; CDR3: ASGDSSYYGYT
J: TRBJ1-4; V: TRBV28; CDR3: ASSSNDRTGLSEKLF
J: TRBJ1-5; V: TRBV28; CDR3: ASINLKTGTGLGNQPQH
J: TRBJ2-1; V: TRBV10-3; CDR3: AISDGTSGGYNEQF
J: TRBJ2-7; V: TRBV28; CDR3: ASRGTSHDGEQY
J: TRBJ1-1; V: TRBV5-4; CDR3: ASSVDSLNTEAF
J: TRBJ2-3; V: TRBV5-6; CDR3: ASSLPGQGASDTQY
J: TRBJ2-5; V: TRBV6-5; CDR3: ASSPLVALQETQY
J: TRBJ2-7; V: TRBV7-3; CDR3: ASSLETSGGTEQY
J: TRBJ2-7; V: TRBV6-5; CDR3: ASRGQGAAYEQY
J: TRBJ2-7; V: TRBV5-6; CDR3: ASSPGRRGDEQY
J: TRBJ2-7; V: TRBV5-1; CDR3: ASSRGDRRDSALTYEQY
J: TRBJ2-5; V: TRBV18; CDR3: ASSPSGGTETQY
J: TRBJ2-1; V: TRBV15; CDR3: ATSRGATGSSYNEQF
J: TRBJ1-1; V: TRBV18; CDR3: ASSPPHRKNTEAF
J: TRBJ2-7; V: TRBV10-3; CDR3: AAKGQGLLYEQY
J: TRBJ1-3; V: TRBV28; CDR3: ASISRSGNTIY
J: TRBJ1-4; V: TRBV30; CDR3: AWSASGREGLF
J: TRBJ2-1; V: TRBV2; CDR3: ASSERPGGSYNEQF
J: TRBJ2-2; V: TRBV2; CDR3: ASRFRVGGELF
J: TRBJ2-7; V: TRBV25-1; CDR3: ASSEYRVTGEQY
J: TRBJ1-5; V: TRBV27; CDR3: ASSSTGIQTSNQPQH
J: TRBJ1-2; V: TRBV28; CDR3: ASRDTGGRSYT
J: TRBJ1-4; V: TRBV28; CDR3: ASSLFGAVTNEKLF
J: TRBJ2-2; V: TRBV2; CDR3: ASSERTSGRAGITGELF